This T cell receptor beta chain was captured in a study of shared clonotypes between healthy human individuals. CD45RO negativity and positive selection for CCR7 defined naive CD8 cells, a population that excluded terminally differentiated effector memory CD45RA+ cells. General study results and limits: Only blood samples were collected, and tissue repertoires likely differ.

The CDR3 extends over 17 amino acids. From germline, CDR1 is MGHRA and CDR2 YSYEKL. V was pared by 0 bases and J by 2 bases, with 3 bases of the junction left unmatched. Concerning this clone: As yet, its antigen is unknown.

Measured with immunoSEQ multiplex PCR; TCRdb has only the in-frame clones, and not every one. In the table there are millions of clones, about 95% of which are singletons. The clonotype was recovered from a man in his late teens or twenties in good health. Source material: naive CD8+ T cells sorted from blood. V usage is TRBV4-1 and J usage is TRBJ2-5; 13 bases line up with TRBD2. The CDR3 spells CASSQEGTSGKQETQYF. The CDR3 DNA is TGCGCCAGCAGCCAAGAGGGGACTAGCGGGAAACAAGAGACCCAGTACTTC.